These 24 T cell receptor beta chains originate from one sample sequenced in a study of shared clonotypes between healthy human individuals. Generated by immunoSEQ multiplex PCR, the TCRdb table keeps only in-frame clones and is missing some. Of millions of clones in the sample, about 94% were seen once. Positively selected for CCR7, the CD45RO-negative cells used as naive CD8 cells excluded terminally differentiated effector memory CD45RA+ cells. The sample consisted of naive CD8+ T cells sorted from blood. Every receptor here comes from a man between 18 and 35 years old in good health.

The chain employs TRBV15 and TRBJ1-4; D gene ambiguous. Germline CDR1 and CDR2: LNHNV and YYDKDF (reference sequence). The V end lost 1 base, the J end lost 7 bases, and 13 bases lay between the germline ends. This CDR3 contains 15 residues. CDR3 DNA sequence: TGTGCCACCAGCAGAGTGGCAGGTGCGAGTGAAAAACTGTTTTTT. Protein sequence: CATSRVAGASEKLFF.

V and J are TRBV4-3 and TRBJ1-2, with a tentative D call TRBD1 (5 bases). The germline V gene has CDR1 LGHNA and CDR2 YSLEER. This CDR3 region has 17 residues. The V and J ends lost 1 base and 1 base respectively, with 16 bases between them. The CDR3 region is CASSQGLAGRINYGYTF. The CDR3 bases are TGCGCCAGCAGCCAAGGATTGGCAGGGAGAATTAACTATGGCTACACCTTC.

This clone appeared a single time. This rearrangement joins TRBV29-1 to TRBJ1-2, with D perhaps TRBD1 (6 bases). Trimming shortened V by 0 bases and J by 4 bases, and 18 bases separated the two germline ends. The CDR3 runs 16 residues. CDR1 is SQVTM, CDR2 ANQGSEA, per germline. The CDR3 spells CSVEDSVQGPFYGYTF. For the CDR3, the DNA is TGCAGCGTTGAAGATTCGGTCCAGGGGCCTTTCTATGGCTACACCTTC.

The chain joins TRBV6-1 to TRBJ2-6; D is ambiguous. Between the trimmed V and J ends, which lost 6 bases and 0 bases, there was a span of 9 bases. Per the germline V gene, CDR1 is MNHNS and CDR2 is SASEGT. CDR3 length: 15 amino acids. The CDR3 here is CASRVLSSGANVLTF. In DNA, the CDR3 is TGTGCCAGCAGAGTTCTTAGCTCTGGGGCCAACGTCCTGACTTTC.

This chain joins TRBV19 and TRBJ2-3, with D hard to call. In germline, CDR1 is LNHDA, CDR2 SQIVND (reference sequence). V lost 5 bases and J 2 bases, leaving 8 bases between the germline ends. The CDR3 extends over 13 amino acids. CDR3 sequence reads: CASSPVFTDTQYF. In DNA form, the CDR3 reads TGTGCCAGTAGTCCTGTATTCACAGATACGCAGTATTTT.

This rearrangement joins TRBV7-9 to TRBJ1-4; 8 bases are shared with TRBD1. CDR1 and CDR2 from the germline V gene are SEHNR and FQNEAQ (reference sequence). The CDR3 runs 13 residues. Trimming cost V 8 bases and J 4 bases; bases outside gene matches: 3. The CDR3: CASPGQDNEKLFF. DNA of the CDR3: TGTGCCAGCCCGGGACAGGATAATGAAAAACTGTTTTTT. The full variable domain, in which reference TRBV7-9 and TRBJ1-4 provide the parts outside the CDR3, is DTGVSQNPRHKITKRGQNVTFRCDPISEHNRLYWYRQTLGQGPEFLTYFQNEAQLEKSRLLSDRFSAERPKGSFSTLEIQRTEQGDSAMYLCASPGQDNEKLFFGSGTQLSVL.

The chain employs TRBV13 and TRBJ2-3; no clear D. Trimming cost V 4 bases and J 5 bases, with 10 bases left between them. The CDR3 is 13 amino acids. Germline loops: CDR1 PRHDT, CDR2 FYEKMQ (reference sequence). This CDR3 reads CASSWPPGDTQYF. The CDR3 DNA is TGTGCCAGCAGCTGGCCGCCGGGAGATACGCAGTATTTT.

The chain has TRBV28 and TRBJ2-7; D assignment may be TRBD1 or TRBD2 (6 bases each). Germline V lookup: CDR1 MDHEN, CDR2 SYDVKM. Between the trimmed V and J ends, which lost 7 bases and 2 bases, there was a span of 15 bases. The CDR3 is made up of 14 amino acids. The CDR3, as DNA: TGTGCCAGCAACGGCGGGGACACCCCCTACGAGCAGTACTTC. It yields the protein CASNGGDTPYEQYF.

This clone was recorded only once. The rearrangement uses TRBV9 and TRBJ1-5; 7 bases align to TRBD1. With 3 bases clipped from V and 9 bases from J, the junction kept 9 bases outside the gene matches. The CDR3 covers 14 residues. In germline, CDR1 is SGDLS, CDR2 YYNGEE. CDR3 amino acids: CASSDGGGLRPQHF. The CDR3 region has the DNA TGTGCCAGCAGCGACGGAGGGGGCCTCCGGCCCCAGCATTTT.

In DNA, the CDR3 is TGTGCCAGCAGCTTTCAGGGGACAGGCTTTGAGCAGTTCTTC. Its protein product is CASSFQGTGFEQFF. The J gene is TRBJ2-1, the V gene TRBV5-6, with 8 bases fitting TRBD1. The J segment lost 9 bases and the V segment lost 2 bases, leaving 7 bases of the junction unmatched. CDR3 length: 14 residues. Looked up from germline, CDR1 is SGHDT and CDR2 is YYEEEE.

The count of this clone is one. J is TRBJ1-2 and V is TRBV29-1; 8 nucleotides match TRBD1. CDR3 length: 12 amino acids. With V trimmed by 6 bases and J by 5 bases, 5 bases remained unmatched. Germline V gene lookup returns CDR1 SQVTM and CDR2 ANQGSEA. For the CDR3, the DNA is TGCAGCGTCGACAGGGGCGCATATGGCTACACCTTC. Protein: CSVDRGAYGYTF.

This clone occurred once. The J gene is TRBJ2-7, the V gene TRBV27, with D possibly TRBD1 on 5 matching bases. This CDR3 region has 13 residues. Trimming removed 4 bases from V and 4 bases from J, with 11 bases in between. The germline V gene has CDR1 MNHEY and CDR2 SMNVEV (reference sequence). CDR3 DNA: TGTGCCAGCAGTTCCTCCAGGGTTTACGAGCAGTACTTC. This gives the protein CASSSSRVYEQYF.

The genes are TRBV12-5 and TRBJ1-1, with D possibly matching TRBD1 (6 bases). The CDR3 has 16 residues. The germline gives CDR1 LGHNT, CDR2 FRNRAP. Trimming shortened V by 1 base and J by 5 bases, and 17 bases separated the two germline ends. CDR3 sequence: CASGLGVRGQETEAFF. In DNA, the CDR3 is TGTGCTAGTGGTTTGGGAGTGCGGGGGCAAGAGACTGAAGCTTTCTTT.

The chain joins TRBV7-7 to TRBJ1-3, with D possibly TRBD1 on 5 matching bases. The CDR3 consists of 17 residues. Per germline, CDR1 SSHAT and CDR2 FNYEAQ (reference sequence). In nucleotides, the CDR3 is TGTGCTAGCGGGCCAAACGGGGACCTTCGCTCTGGAAACACCATATATTTT. As protein: CASGPNGDLRSGNTIYF.

This chain joins TRBV11-3 and TRBJ2-1; 9 nucleotides match TRBD1. Germline-derived CDR1 and CDR2 are SGHNT and YENEEA. The trim removed 0 bases at V and 16 bases at J, leaving 4 bases unmatched. This CDR3 comprises 12 residues. The CDR3 DNA is TGTGCCAGCAGCTTAGACGGGACAGGGTTATTCTTC. Amino acids: CASSLDGTGLFF.

The chain carries TRBV27 and TRBJ1-5, with 8 nucleotides matching TRBD1. Germline V CDR1 and CDR2: MNHEY, SMNVEV (reference sequence). This CDR3 comprises 17 residues. The V and J ends lost 2 bases and 2 bases, in that order; junction bases with no gene match: 8. The CDR3 loop is CASSLIRGPGGNQPQHF. In DNA, the CDR3 is TGTGCCAGCAGTTTAATCAGGGGGCCGGGAGGCAATCAGCCCCAGCATTTT.

CDR3 bases: TGTGCCAGCAGTGAATCCCGTATGGGTTCCAGGGGCACAGATACGCAGTATTTT. Its translation: CASSESRMGSRGTDTQYF. The chain joins TRBV25-1 to TRBJ2-3; D is possibly TRBD1 (5 bases). CDR1 and CDR2 from the germline V gene are MGHDK and SYGVNS. The germline V and J ends were trimmed by 1 base and 1 base, with 18 bases remaining between them. The CDR3 covers 18 residues.

The chain has TRBV18 and TRBJ2-2; D not resolved. This CDR3 contains 14 residues. With 9 bases removed from V and 6 bases from J, the gap between germline ends came to 17 bases. CDR1 KGHSH and CDR2 LQKENI come from the germline V gene. The DNA for the CDR3 is TGTGCCAGTCCACCCCCCGACAAACCCGGGGAGCTGTTTTTT. Translating it yields CASPPPDKPGELFF.

The chain has TRBV4-3 and TRBJ2-7; 8 bases map to TRBD1. CDR1 and CDR2 (germline): LGHNA, YSLEER. This CDR3 has 19 amino acids. V gave up 0 bases and J gave up 3 bases; unmatched junction bases: 16. CDR3 nucleotide sequence: TGCGCCAGCAGCCAAGATGGGACCAGGGGGCCGAGTGAGGACTACGAGCAGTACTTC. Translation gives CASSQDGTRGPSEDYEQYF.

This sequence joins TRBV30 and TRBJ1-1; TRBD1 might be the D (5 bases). CDR1 GTSNPN and CDR2 SVGIG come from the germline V gene (reference sequence). V lost 5 bases to trimming and J lost 3 bases, with 19 bases between them. This CDR3 contains 15 residues. The CDR3 protein is CAWLQEKGADTEAFF. CDR3 bases: TGTGCCTGGTTACAGGAAAAAGGGGCGGACACTGAAGCTTTCTTT. Filled out from reference TRBV30 and TRBJ1-1, the complete variable domain reads SQTIHQWPATLVQPVGSPLSLECTVEGTSNPNLYWYRQAAGRGLQLLFYSVGIGQISSEVPQNLSASRPQDRQFILSSKKLLLSDSGFYLCAWLQEKGADTEAFFGQGTRLTVV.

The CDR3 protein is CASSLSTGQLYYGYTF. CDR3 DNA: TGTGCCAGCAGTTTATCTACCGGACAGCTTTACTATGGCTACACCTTC. The rearrangement links TRBV27 to TRBJ1-2; D perhaps matches TRBD1 (6 bases). The V and J ends lost 0 bases and 3 bases respectively, with 14 bases between them. Germline V CDR1 and CDR2: MNHEY, SMNVEV (reference sequence). This CDR3 has 16 amino acids.

V is TRBV6-5 and J is TRBJ2-1; TRBD2 aligns across 7 bases. The CDR3 extends over 15 amino acids. V dropped 5 bases and J dropped 2; count of bases not matched to a gene: 6. Germline CDR1 reads MNHEY; CDR2 reads SVGAGI. The CDR3 nucleotides read TGTGCCAGCAGTGGACTAGATGGCCCCTACAATGAGCAGTTCTTC. As protein: CASSGLDGPYNEQFF.

The rearrangement uses TRBV30 and TRBJ1-6; weak D call: TRBD1 (6 bases). The germline CDR1 and CDR2 sequences are GTSNPN and SVGIG (reference sequence). The CDR3 extends over 16 amino acids. Trimming left V 1 base short and J 4 bases short, with 14 bases between. CDR3 DNA sequence: TGTGCCTGGAGTGCCGCACGACAGGATTATAATTCACCCCTCCACTTT. Its protein product is CAWSAARQDYNSPLHF.

The rearrangement uses TRBV5-1 and TRBJ2-7, with D possibly matching TRBD1 (6 bases). Trimming took 4 bases from V and 4 from J, leaving 15 bases between them. Looked up from germline, CDR1 is SGHRS and CDR2 is YFSETQ. The CDR3 spans 14 residues. The CDR3 loop reads CASSHRTEVYEQYF. CDR3 DNA sequence: TGCGCCAGCAGCCACAGGACAGAAGTGTACGAGCAGTACTTC.